This entry features one T cell receptor beta chain sequence. This clonotype was counted only a few times. Its target antigen remains unknown. Nothing much larger sits one base from this clone, and base qualities are not available. Donors were under 40 systemically healthy Caucasian individuals from Russia aged roughly 6 to 100 years. Each donor gave around 9.8 milliliters of peripheral blood, collected into EDTA-treated Vacutainer tubes. Ficoll-Paque density-gradient centrifugation was used to isolate PBMCs, with at least 6 million obtained per sample. Total RNA was extracted from PBMCs with Trizol reagent, with at least 5 micrograms obtained per sample. Naive CD45RAhigh/CD27high T cell percentages were measured by flow cytometry on a PBMC aliquot from every donor. This entry belongs to a study of blood T cells in healthy people across ages (dated by TCRdb to between 2014 and 2016). The study in broad terms: In model experiments, roughly one uniquely barcoded TCR beta cDNA molecule per two T cells was captured by template switching. The study measured age-related changes in TCR beta repertoire diversity using deep sequencing normalized with unique cDNA molecular identifiers. Donors were grouped into four age groups: young (average approximately 15 years), middle-aged (under 40), aged (roughly 67) and long-lived (over 80). Two additional independent replicas of 1 million unique cDNA reads from the same blood draw were analyzed for two donors (one aged 18 to 30 and one aged 80 or older). The research as a whole found: As age increased, observed TCR beta diversity per million T cells dropped in a roughly linear way, and a significant reduction was already evident by age 40. Compared with the aged group, the long-lived group had more naive CD4+ T cells, fewer expanded clones and increased TCR diversity, a pattern suggesting age selection. A strong correlation was found between observed TCR beta diversity and the percentage of naive T cells measured by flow cytometry. Bulk unsorted PBMC profiling prevented conclusive comparison of naive and antigen-experienced compartments. Estimates of total diversity based on one million sequenced T cells were regarded as lower bounds and as underestimates. Because the CMV infection status of the donors was unknown, age-related changes in expanded clonotypes may potentially have been confounded.

Looking up the germline V gene (reference sequence) yields CDR1 DFQATT and CDR2 SNEGSKA. V is pruned by 6 bases and J by 5 bases, leaving 12 bases of the junction without a gene match. Its CDR3 holds 15 amino acids, cysteine through phenylalanine. This entry keeps only the CDR3 DNA: 45 bases, framed from base 1. Library construction relied on 5' RACE. The sequencing machine was an Illumina HiSeq 2500. A second PCR of roughly 7 to 11 cycles was performed with a sample-barcoded 5' primer and a J-beta primer mix. Each TCR beta cDNA molecule received a unique molecular identifier from a template-switch 5' adaptor carrying 12 random nucleotides. Each sample yielded at least 2.5 million CDR3-containing paired-end reads. The Mint cDNA synthesis kit, primed by a TRBC-specific oligonucleotide, was used to synthesize first-strand cDNA from all RNA. Following uracil-DNA glycosylase treatment, all cDNA underwent a first 18-cycle PCR with the universal primers M1SS and BC2_uni_R. Concerning the study's data processing: For normalization, 1 million high-quality reads, each with a distinct molecular identifier, were randomly selected from each sample. Instead of being binned into consensus sequences, reads with shared molecular identifiers were discarded. CDR3 identification, clonotype clustering and error correction used MiTCR with a Q25 quality threshold and the strictest error-elimination algorithm. A nonparametric unseen species model using Euler transformation provided a lower-bound estimate of total TCR beta diversity. TCRdb redid the processing of the public reads, applying fastp at Q25 and MiXCR, and retained in-frame beta chains. Each entry merges the rows of one CDR3 protein and shows their most common DNA and genes. The V and J calls were not made by the authors but by TCRdb's processing. This sample holds some 930,000 distinct CDR3 sequences; roughly 28% were observed only once. The top ten hold about 9.4% of the sample.

These same data were also listed under a study on T cells of mothers and their children. As the second publication notes: Donors were nine systemically healthy Caucasian individuals: three mothers and their six children. cDNA synthesis consumed the entire amount of extracted RNA, loaded at roughly 1.5 ug RNA in each 15 ul reaction. In the second PCR, the M1S primer added sample barcodes and 2-4 random nucleotides. More than 8 million TCR beta CDR3 reads were obtained from each mother, and about 3 million reads were obtained from each child. Thymic selection similarly shapes TCR recombination output in related and unrelated pairs, with minor effect from inherited differences. Normalized repertoire overlap was always slightly but never significantly higher in related than unrelated mother-child pairs. No persistent microchimeric T cell clones were detected, at a sensitivity of 80 to 100 clones per million clonotypes. The study used deep NGS to compare TCR beta repertoires of mothers and children, seeking features distinguishing related mother-child pairs from unrelated individuals. On average, the children were about 10 +/- 4 years old, while the mothers were about 37 +/- 4 years old. After adapter ligation with NEBNext reagents, the libraries were sequenced on Illumina HiSeq 2000 with 100+100 nt paired-end reads. To avoid cross-contamination, the mother libraries and the child libraries were prepared a month apart and sequenced in separate runs. For each donor, somewhere between roughly 450,000 and 2,000,000 distinct TCR beta clonotypes were identified. Naive TCR beta clonotypes were estimated from low-frequency clonotypes matched to each donor's FACS-determined naive share, without sorting.

Recombination joined TRBV20-1 with TRBJ1-1; 10 bases in between match TRBD1. This TCR was recovered from a woman aged 40 to 49 in good health. Input material: blood. CDR3 reads: CSADRDRGRLTEAFF. The DNA sequence is TGCAGTGCGGATCGGGACAGGGGTAGATTGACTGAAGCTTTCTTT.